The 28 T cell receptor beta chains below come from one sample, sequenced in a study of T cell clonality in common variable immunodeficiency. Using immunoSEQ multiplex PCR, the repertoire was profiled, and TCRdb retains in-frame clones only, with some absent. The data show around 47,000 clones, with none appearing a single time. Sequencing input: peripheral blood mononuclear cells. These receptor sequences come from a person aged 18-70 years in good health.

A word on this clone: The sequenced fragment ends 3 residues before the CDR3 boundary, so the rest is inferred from the germline J gene. The chain joins TRBV10-3 to TRBJ2-7; 8 bases align to TRBD1. The germline gives CDR1 ENHRY, CDR2 SYGVKD. Trimming cost V 4 bases and J 1 base; bases outside gene matches: 3. The CDR3 spans 14 residues. The CDR3 here is CAISGWDRSYEQYF. Partial CDR3 DNA: TGTGCCATCAGTGGGTGGGACAGGTCCTACGAG.

With respect to this clone: The DNA ends 3 residues before the CDR3 does, and the rest of the CDR3 is filled in from the germline J gene. This chain links TRBV5-1 with TRBJ1-1; weak D call: TRBD1 (5 bases). Germline CDR1 is SGHRS and CDR2 is YFSETQ. This CDR3 contains 15 residues. The V end lost 5 bases, the J end lost 0 bases, and 14 bases lay between the germline ends. The CDR3 sequence is CASRGMGGMNTEAFF. The sequenced CDR3 bases are TGCGCCAGCAGGGGTATGGGGGGGATGAACACTGAA.

In the case of this clone: The read halts 3 residues ahead of the CDR3 end, with the missing end drawn from the germline J gene. Other nucleotide sequences from this sample produce the same CDR3. This chain links TRBV19 with TRBJ2-1; TRBD2 matches at 7 bases. CDR3 length: 15 amino acids. J lost 3 bases, V lost 5 bases, and 7 bases had no gene match. The germline V gene has CDR1 LNHDA and CDR2 SQIVND (reference sequence). The sequenced part of the CDR3 DNA is TGTGCCAGTAGTGCGGGGCTAGCGGACTACAATGAG. This translates into CASSAGLADYNE. The whole CDR3 sequence reads CASSAGLADYNEQFF.

This clone has at least ten counts. The CDR3 goes on 3 residues after the read ends, and that part is filled in from the germline J gene. The chain uses TRBV7-3 and TRBJ2-3; 8 bases are shared with TRBD1. Per the germline V gene, CDR1 is SGHTA and CDR2 is FQGTGA. V lost 4 bases and J lost 6; bases outside the gene matches: 12. The CDR3 contains 16 residues. Partial CDR3 DNA: TGTGCCAGCAGCTCCCGACAGGGGATGGGGTTCGATACG. Translation gives CASSSRQGMGFDT. The full CDR3 protein reads CASSSRQGMGFDTQYF.

This clone was found many times. The read ends 3 residues shy of where the CDR3 ends; the end is completed using the germline J gene. This chain joins TRBV29-1 and TRBJ1-2; D is possibly TRBD1 (5 bases). Germline CDR1 SQVTM, CDR2 ANQGSEA. This CDR3 spans 12 amino acids. Trimming removed 3 bases from V and 3 bases from J, with 8 bases in between. The sequenced CDR3 bases are TGCAGCGTTGAGGGGGGGGACTATGGC. As protein: CSVEGGDYG. The entire CDR3 protein is CSVEGGDYGYTF.

This clone was detected ten times or more. Partial CDR3 DNA: TGTGCCAGCAGCCTCACGACGGAAGGGGAGACC. Protein: CASSLTTEGET. The whole CDR3 sequence reads CASSLTTEGETQYF. The rearrangement joins TRBV5-4 to TRBJ2-5; no reliable D call. The sequenced fragment ends 3 residues before the CDR3 boundary, so the rest is inferred from the germline J gene. Germline V gene sequence: CDR1 SGHNT, CDR2 YYREEE (reference sequence). V lost 4 bases and J 5 bases, leaving 15 bases between the germline ends. CDR3 length: 14 residues.

This clone appeared many times. The CDR3 is cut off 3 residues early in the read; its end comes from the germline J gene. The chain employs TRBV18 and TRBJ2-5; D is ambiguous. The CDR3 runs to 15 residues. CDR1 and CDR2 from the germline V gene are KGHSH and LQKENI. Trimming removed 6 bases at V and 4 bases at J, with 18 bases between. The CDR3 DNA, read in part, is TGTGCCAGCTCCCTGACCCCCGACGGGTTAGAGACC. This gives the protein CASSLTPDGLET. The whole CDR3 reads CASSLTPDGLETQYF.

This clone occurred many times. Read coverage stops 3 residues before the CDR3 terminus; the germline J gene supplies the remainder. The chain has TRBV20-1 and TRBJ2-3, with D possibly matching TRBD2 (6 bases). V dropped 6 bases and J dropped 7 bases, with 20 bases sitting between them. The CDR3 has 14 residues. From germline, CDR1 is DFQATT and CDR2 SNEGSKA (reference sequence). The sequenced part of the CDR3 DNA is TGCAGTGCCCCCCCGGGACTGCCAAGCTATACG. This translates into CSAPPGLPSYT. The full CDR3 protein reads CSAPPGLPSYTQYF.

The sample holds many counts of this clone. The CDR3 is cut off 3 residues early in the read; its end comes from the germline J gene. The chain has TRBV12-3 or TRBV12-4 and TRBJ2-7, with 8 positions matching TRBD1. Germline trimming cut 3 bases from V and 1 base from J; bases unmatched to any gene: 5. The CDR3 covers 15 residues. The covered CDR3 bases are TGTGCCAGCAGTTTGAGGACAGGGCCATCCTACGAG. It translates to CASSLRTGPSYE. The entire CDR3 reads CASSLRTGPSYEQYF.

This clone was detected many times. The CDR3 extends 3 residues past the end of the read, so its final part is completed from the germline J gene. The chain recombines TRBV19 with TRBJ2-5; 11 nucleotides match TRBD2. The CDR3 totals 15 residues. After removal of 5 bases from V and 5 bases from J, the junction contained 7 bases not matched to a gene. Germline CDR1 and CDR2: LNHDA and SQIVND (reference sequence). CDR3 loop: CASSATSGSFETQYF. CDR3 bases read: TGTGCCAGTAGTGCTACTAGCGGGAGTTTCGAGACC. Together with reference TRBV19 and TRBJ2-5, the CDR3 gives the full variable domain: DGGITQSPKYLFRKEGQNVTLSCEQNLNHDAMYWYRQDPGQGLRLIYYSQIVNDFQKGDIAEGYSVSREKKESFPLTVTSAQKNPTAFYLCASSATSGSFETQYFGPGTRLLVL.

The table lists this clone with many counts. The read finishes 3 residues shy of the CDR3 end, and the germline J gene is used to complete it. This chain connects TRBV28 to TRBJ2-3, with D perhaps being TRBD1 or TRBD2 (6 bases each). This CDR3 spans 17 amino acids. V lost 2 bases, J lost 3 bases, and 18 bases lay in between. Germline assignment: CDR1 MDHEN and CDR2 SYDVKM. CDR3 DNA (partial): TGTGCCAGCAGTTTAAGTCAGGGGCCGGAGGGTACAGATACG. Translated, it gives CASSLSQGPEGTDT. The CDR3 reads in full as CASSLSQGPEGTDTQYF.

This clone was detected many times. The CDR3 end lies 3 residues beyond the end of the read and is filled in from the germline J gene. This rearrangement joins TRBV14 to TRBJ1-2; D unresolved. The CDR3 has 14 residues. Germline V CDR1 and CDR2: SGHDN, FVKESK. Trimming left V 1 base short and J 7 bases short, with 13 bases between. The CDR3: CASSQGGGFGGYTF. The part of the CDR3 DNA that was read is TGTGCCAGCAGCCAAGGAGGAGGGTTCGGTGGC.

This clone was detected ten times or more. With the read ending 3 residues before the CDR3 end, the germline J gene is used to fill in that end. This sequence joins TRBV10-3 and TRBJ2-3, with D possibly matching TRBD2 (6 bases). Per the germline V gene, CDR1 is ENHRY and CDR2 is SYGVKD. V was trimmed by 5 bases and J by 1 base, leaving 7 bases between them. The CDR3 covers 13 residues. The CDR3 bases that were read are TGTGCCATCAGTTCGGGGGGCACAGATACG. Residues: CAISSGGTDT. Given in full, the CDR3 is CAISSGGTDTQYF.

This clone was seen many times. The observed sequence ends 3 residues before the CDR3 terminus, with the missing tail filled in from the germline J gene. The chain joins TRBV30 to TRBJ2-2, with 8 positions matching TRBD1. V was clipped by 1 base and J by 2 bases; unmatched bases: 3. The CDR3 has 15 residues. Germline-derived CDR1 and CDR2 are GTSNPN and SVGIG (reference sequence). CDR3: CAWSAGQGNTGELFF. The DNA read from the CDR3 is TGTGCCTGGAGTGCAGGACAGGGTAACACCGGGGAG. The full variable domain, rest sourced from reference TRBV30 and TRBJ2-2, is SQTIHQWPATLVQPVGSPLSLECTVEGTSNPNLYWYRQAAGRGLQLLFYSVGIGQISSEVPQNLSASRPQDRQFILSSKKLLLSDSGFYLCAWSAGQGNTGELFFGEGSRLTVL.

As to this clone: One end of the junction varies from germline; a read error may be responsible. Other nucleotide sequences in the sample specify the same CDR3. The CDR3 bases that were read are TGTGCCAGCTCACCACTGGACAGTCATAGCTATGGA. Translated, it gives CASSPLDSHSYG. The whole CDR3 protein is CASSPLDSHSYGYTF. The chain links TRBV18 to TRBJ1-2; weak D call: TRBD1 (6 bases). The read ends 3 residues shy of where the CDR3 ends; the end is completed using the germline J gene. Germline V gene lookup returns CDR1 KGHSH and CDR2 LQKENI. The CDR3 sequence is 15 residues long.

This clone was counted ten times or more. The read halts 3 residues ahead of the CDR3 end, with the missing end drawn from the germline J gene. V gene TRBV19 combines with J gene TRBJ2-3; TRBD1 or TRBD2 may be the D gene (5 bases each). The CDR3 extends over 15 amino acids. Trimming removed 4 bases at V and 5 bases at J, with 16 bases between. Germline V lookup: CDR1 LNHDA, CDR2 SQIVND (reference sequence). CDR3 bases read: TGTGCCAGTAGTACCTGGGGCAGAGGAGGAGATACG. The encoded protein is CASSTWGRGGDT. The entire CDR3 protein reads CASSTWGRGGDTQYF. The full variable domain, in which reference TRBV19 and TRBJ2-3 provide the parts outside the CDR3, is DGGITQSPKYLFRKEGQNVTLSCEQNLNHDAMYWYRQDPGQGLRLIYYSQIVNDFQKGDIAEGYSVSREKKESFPLTVTSAQKNPTAFYLCASSTWGRGGDTQYFGPGTRLTVL.

This clone was observed many times. The read terminates 3 residues before the CDR3 end, so the remaining end is supplied by the germline J gene. V and J are TRBV30 and TRBJ1-6; 8 bases fit TRBD1. This CDR3 has 14 residues. V lost 3 bases and J lost 10; bases outside the gene matches: 8. Germline loops: CDR1 GTSNPN, CDR2 SVGIG (reference sequence). CDR3 DNA (partial): TGTGCCTGGAGACAGACAGGGGTGACCTCACCC. Translated, it gives CAWRQTGVTSP. The CDR3, in full, reads CAWRQTGVTSPLHF.

The table lists this clone with many counts. Read data end 3 residues before the CDR3 end; the end is taken from the germline J gene. The V and J genes are TRBV7-9 and TRBJ1-2, with 7 bases matching TRBD1. V lost 5 bases to trimming and J lost 6 bases; unmatched junction nucleotides: 3. This CDR3 region has 12 residues. CDR1 and CDR2 from the germline V gene are SEHNR and FQNEAQ (reference sequence). CDR3 amino acids: CASSIDRDGYTF. The covered CDR3 bases are TGTGCCAGCAGCATCGACAGGGATGGC.

Of note for this clone: The CDR3 end falls 3 residues outside the read, so it is completed with the germline J gene. The chain couples TRBV18 to TRBJ1-5; TRBD1 might be the D (6 bases). The CDR3 has 15 residues. The germline gives CDR1 KGHSH, CDR2 LQKENI. Between the trimmed V and J ends, which lost 2 bases and 1 base, there was a span of 9 bases. The CDR3 protein is CASSPYGQSNQPQHF. Incomplete CDR3 DNA: TGTGCCAGCTCACCATACGGACAGAGCAATCAGCCC.

This clone was detected ten times or more. The read falls 3 residues short of the CDR3 end, and the missing part is taken from the germline J gene. The chain carries TRBV29-1 and TRBJ2-3; TRBD1 matches at 8 bases. The V gene end was trimmed by 6 bases and the J gene end by 3 bases; junction bases not matched to a gene: 8. The CDR3 sequence is 14 residues long. CDR1 is SQVTM and CDR2 is ANQGSEA in the germline V gene. The CDR3 bases that were read are TGCAGCGTAGAGACAGGGGACGGTACAGATACG. Residues: CSVETGDGTDT. The CDR3 in full is CSVETGDGTDTQYF.

This clone was counted ten times or more. The read finishes 3 residues shy of the CDR3 end, and the germline J gene is used to complete it. The chain uses TRBV5-1 and TRBJ1-3; D is unclear. Germline values: CDR1 SGHRS, CDR2 YFSETQ. The CDR3 loop spans 12 amino acids. The V end was cut by 3 bases, the J end by 4 bases, with 5 bases between. CDR3 bases read: TGCGCCAGCAGCTCCCCGGGAAACACC. Amino acids: CASSSPGNT. The full CDR3 protein is CASSSPGNTIYF.

This clone appeared a few times. The read is 3 residues too short to cover the CDR3 end, so that end is filled in from the germline J gene. The chain has TRBV7-9 and TRBJ1-2; the D gene is possibly TRBD1 (6 bases). The germline CDR1 and CDR2 sequences are SEHNR and FQNEAQ (reference sequence). The CDR3 totals 15 residues. Deletions cut 4 bases from V and 5 bases from J, with 17 bases between. The CDR3 region is CASSSRGGSLYGYTF. CDR3 bases read: TGTGCCAGCAGCTCCCGCGGGGGCAGTTTGTATGGC. Using reference TRBV7-9 and TRBJ1-2 for the parts outside the CDR3, the full variable domain is DTGVSQNPRHKITKRGQNVTFRCDPISEHNRLYWYRQTLGQGPEFLTYFQNEAQLEKSRLLSDRFSAERPKGSFSTLEIQRTEQGDSAMYLCASSSRGGSLYGYTFGSGTRLTVV.

Many counts were recorded for this clone. The read ends 3 residues before the CDR3 terminus; that terminus is restored from the germline J gene. The genes are TRBV18 and TRBJ2-5; tentative D call: TRBD1 (6 bases). The CDR3 is made up of 15 amino acids. Germline CDR1 reads KGHSH; CDR2 reads LQKENI. The ends were cut back, 6 bases at V and 1 base at J, with 15 bases in the middle. Partial CDR3 DNA: TGTGCCAGCTCGCCCGGGATGGACAGCCAAGAGACC. Protein: CASSPGMDSQET. The full CDR3 sequence reads CASSPGMDSQETQYF.

This clone was recorded at least ten times. The read finishes 3 residues shy of the CDR3 end, and the germline J gene is used to complete it. This chain links TRBV5-1 with TRBJ2-3; a weak D match, TRBD1 (6 bases). The V end was cut by 4 bases, the J end by 0 bases, with 9 bases between. The CDR3 has 14 residues. The germline gives CDR1 SGHRS, CDR2 YFSETQ. CDR3 in amino acids: CASSRGQSTDTQYF. CDR3 DNA (partial): TGCGCCAGCAGCCGCGGACAGAGCACAGATACG.

With respect to this clone: The read terminates 3 residues before the CDR3 end, so the remaining end is supplied by the germline J gene. The V and J genes are TRBV5-1 and TRBJ2-7, with D possibly matching TRBD2 (5 bases). With 0 bases removed from V and 4 bases from J, the gap between germline ends came to 11 bases. There are 14 residues in the CDR3. Germline V gives CDR1 SGHRS, CDR2 YFSETQ. CDR3 DNA, as far as it was read: TGCGCCAGCAGCTTGGTCTCCAGACTATACGAG. Protein product: CASSLVSRLYE. The complete CDR3 sequence is CASSLVSRLYEQYF.

The table lists this clone with many counts. The read comes to an end 3 residues before the CDR3 does, leaving the germline J gene to fill in the end. The rearrangement uses TRBV2 and TRBJ1-4; no definite D call. The CDR3 has 14 residues. Germline V gives CDR1 SNHLY, CDR2 FYNNEI. Trimming removed 2 bases at V and 4 bases at J, with 8 bases between. This CDR3 reads CASSERAGNEKLFF. The CDR3 bases that were read are TGTGCCAGCAGTGAACGGGCGGGTAATGAAAAA.

This clone was recorded at least ten times. The CDR3 end is not reached by the read, which stops 3 residues before it; the germline J gene fills it in. The chain carries TRBV7-3 and TRBJ2-2, with 10 nucleotides matching TRBD1. The germline V gene encodes CDR1 SGHTA and CDR2 FQGTGA. Trimming removed 5 bases from V and 7 bases from J; junction bases left unmatched: 7. The CDR3 consists of 15 residues. The CDR3 here is CASSPDRGRGGELFF. Partial CDR3 DNA: TGTGCCAGCAGCCCCGACAGGGGGCGGGGCGGGGAG.

This clone was found a few times. The CDR3 is cut off 3 residues early in the read; its end comes from the germline J gene. This chain connects TRBV30 to TRBJ1-2; TRBD1 is a possible D gene (5 bases). CDR3 size: 14 residues. Trimming stripped 3 bases from V and 4 bases from J, with 15 bases between. Germline assignment: CDR1 GTSNPN and CDR2 SVGIG (reference sequence). Incomplete CDR3 DNA: TGTGCCTGGAGCGCCGGTCCGGACACCTATGGC. It translates to CAWSAGPDTYG. From start to end, the CDR3 is CAWSAGPDTYGYTF. Full variable domain (rest looked up from reference TRBV30 and TRBJ1-2): SQTIHQWPATLVQPVGSPLSLECTVEGTSNPNLYWYRQAAGRGLQLLFYSVGIGQISSEVPQNLSASRPQDRQFILSSKKLLLSDSGFYLCAWSAGPDTYGYTFGSGTRLTVV.